The T cell receptor (beta chain) described here comes from a study of CD8+ T cells in alopecia areata. Overall study results and limits: Scalp sample sequencing also detects resident alphabeta T cells of normal skin. The study found higher clonality in lesional than normal scalp, especially in alopecia totalis/universalis.

Sequencing used cDNA as its template, made by extracting RNA and reverse transcribing it. Generated by immunoSEQ multiplex PCR, the TCRdb table keeps only in-frame clones and is missing some. Of 30,000 to 40,000 clones listed, 70% to 80% were seen once; the top ten hold 19%. Individuals with alopecia areata gave both lesional scalp punch biopsies and peripheral blood for collection. Remarks on this clone: The antigen remains undetermined.

V lost 3 bases and J 1 base, leaving 10 bases between the germline ends. Germline CDR1 SGHNT, CDR2 YYREEE (reference sequence). This CDR3 has 15 amino acids. The gene calls are TRBV5-4 and TRBJ2-2; possibly TRBD1 for D (6 bases). This clonotype was sampled from a human donor with alopecia areata. Material for sequencing was NKG2D-low CD8+ T cells sorted from blood. The CDR3 region has the DNA TGTGCCAGCAGCTGGACGGGACAGAACACCGGGGAGCTGTTTTTT. It translates to CASSWTGQNTGELFF.